The next 24 T cell receptor delta chains were all read from a single sample in a study of γδ T cells in repeated Plasmodium falciparum infection. Vgamma9/Vdelta2+ and Vdelta2-negative gammadelta T cells were flow-sorted from PBMC for bulk sequencing. TCRdb processed the multiplex PCR reads again with the CATT caller. In the table there are tens of thousands of delta-chain clones, over 1.1% of which are singletons. Sequenced: gamma-delta T cells from blood. All receptors derive from a pool of human donors (malaria-infected and uninfected, not separated).

About this clone: A read error likely explains this, since a far larger clone differs by one base. At the DNA level, this CDR3 is encoded by other sequences in the same sample as well. The V gene is TRDV1, the J gene TRDJ1; 11 nucleotides agree with TRDD3. Matching the DNA to germline supplied the J gene, which TCRdb does not give. Trimming removed 7 bases from V and 5 bases from J; junction bases left unmatched: 9. The CDR3 length is 15 residues. Per germline, CDR1 TSWWSYY and CDR2 QGS. CDR3 sequence (DNA): TGTGCTCTTGATGGGGGATACGCGTTGCGGGATAAACTCATCTTT. It encodes CALDGGYALRDKLIF.

There are a few counts of this clone. With only one base between it and a far larger clone, this is likely a read error. Other nucleotide sequences in the sample specify the same CDR3. The genes are TRDV2 and TRDJ1, with D possibly TRDD3 on 6 matching bases. TCRdb lists no J gene, so it was determined here by aligning the DNA to germline. The CDR3 is 19 residues long. Looked up from germline, CDR1 is GEAIGNYY and CDR2 is EKD. Between the trimmed V and J ends, which lost 0 bases and 3 bases, there was a span of 25 bases. The CDR3 sequence is CACDTKGLGRNRGADKLIF. DNA for the CDR3: TGTGCCTGTGACACCAAAGGCCTGGGGCGCAACCGGGGGGCCGATAAACTCATCTTT.

This clone was seen more than once but under ten times. With only one base between it and a far larger clone, this is likely a read error. This specimen includes other DNA sequences encoding the same CDR3. The chain has TRDV2 and TRDJ1, with 12 bases lining up with TRDD3. The J gene comes from matching the DNA to germline here; TCRdb lacks it. CDR1 and CDR2 from the germline V gene are GEAIGNYY and EKD. J was trimmed by 2 bases and V by 3 bases; bases with no gene match: 9. The length of the CDR3 is 17 residues. DNA of the CDR3: TGTGCCTGTGACTCCTTACTGGGGGATACCGATACCGATAAACTCATCTTT. Translation gives CACDSLLGDTDTDKLIF.

The table lists this clone with a few counts. The TCRdb protein, from a much larger clone, departs from this DNA's translation at residue 10, likely by read error; the protein shown derives from the DNA. V gene TRDV1 combines with J gene TRDJ1; D unresolved. In germline, CDR1 is TSWWSYY, CDR2 QGS. The CDR3 length is 14 residues. The CDR3 region has the DNA TGTGCTCTTGGGGGTCCTGGTGACACCGGTAAACTCATCTTT. Translated, it gives CALGGPGDTGKLIF.

In this sample, this clone turned up many times. Other nucleotide sequences from this sample produce the same CDR3. The chain couples TRDV1 to TRDJ1; D ambiguous. Trimming left V 2 bases short and J 2 bases short, with 6 bases between. This CDR3 contains 13 residues. Germline V CDR1 and CDR2: TSWWSYY, QGS. The CDR3 coding sequence is TGTGCTCTTGGGGAAGAGAAGACCGATAAACTCATCTTT. As protein: CALGEEKTDKLIF.

This clone was counted many times. The chain recombines TRDV1 with TRDJ1; the match to TRDD3 covers 12 bases. The length of the CDR3 is 24 residues. J was trimmed by 3 bases and V by 4 bases; bases with no gene match: 30. Germline V CDR1 and CDR2: TSWWSYY, QGS. The CDR3 DNA sequence: TGTGCTCTTGGGGCTACCCAATTCCTACCGGTCCTTTATACTGGGGGATACCTCGCCGATAAACTCATCTTT. Amino acid sequence: CALGATQFLPVLYTGGYLADKLIF.

Comments on this clone: TCRdb's listed protein matches a much larger clone and diverges from this DNA's translation at residue 14, likely through a read error; the protein shown comes from the DNA. V gene TRDV1 combines with J gene TRDJ1, with a weak D call TRDD2 (7 bases). With 4 bases removed from V and 1 base from J, the gap between germline ends came to 40 bases. Germline loops: CDR1 TSWWSYY, CDR2 QGS. This CDR3 region has 24 residues. CDR3 loop: CALGVCSYATRNWEITGFTDKLIF. In DNA form, the CDR3 reads TGTGCTCTTGGGGTTTGTTCCTACGCTACGAGAAACTGGGAGATAACAGGATTCACCGATAAACTCATCTTT.

This clone was seen ten or more times. The protein recorded in TCRdb matches a much larger clone and deviates from this DNA's translation at residue 13, suggesting a read error; the protein here is obtained by translating the DNA. The chain combines TRDV3 with TRDJ1; 9 nucleotides line up with TRDD3. The V segment lost 5 bases and the J segment 9 bases; nucleotides outside the gene matches: 22. The length of the CDR3 is 16 residues. In germline, CDR1 is TVYSNPD, CDR2 GDNSRS (reference sequence). DNA for the CDR3: TGTGCCGTTTTTGGACTTCGGGGGGATACCCTTGATGAACTCATCTTT. Translating it yields CAVFGLRGDTLDELIF.

With respect to this clone: TCRdb pairs this DNA with a much larger clone's protein that differs at residue 4, likely a read error; the protein shown was translated from the DNA. The V and J genes are TRDV2 and TRDJ3; 8 bases are shared with TRDD3. The J gene, absent from TCRdb, was called here by matching the DNA to germline. This CDR3 spans 19 amino acids. Germline V lookup: CDR1 GEAIGNYY, CDR2 EKD. J lost 3 bases, V lost 5 bases, and 14 bases had no gene match. CDR3 sequence: CACGLYWGVQFWDTRQMFF. The CDR3 DNA sequence: TGTGCCTGTGGCCTTTACTGGGGGGTGCAATTCTGGGACACCCGACAGATGTTTTTC.

A remark on this clone: TCRdb records a much larger clone's protein for this DNA, with a difference at residue 9 that likely arises from a read error; the protein given is the translation of the DNA. This chain uses TRDV1 with TRDJ1, with D perhaps TRDD3 (5 bases). The J gene was missing in TCRdb and was found by matching the end of the DNA to germline. The CDR3 extends over 24 amino acids. V shed 1 base and J shed 0 bases, with 36 bases lying between them. Germline assignment: CDR1 TSWWSYY and CDR2 QGS. The CDR3, as DNA: TGTGCTCTTGGGGAACAACCCTGTGCTGGGATCCGTCGTTTCGGGATCAAGTACACCGATAAACTCATCTTT. Its protein is CALGEQPCAGIRRFGIKYTDKLIF.

As to this clone: The protein in TCRdb stems from a much larger clone and differs at residue 16 from this DNA's translation, likely a read error; here the protein is translated from the DNA. The V gene is TRDV1, the J gene TRDJ1; 8 nucleotides line up with TRDD3. The CDR3 consists of 18 residues. Germline CDR1 is TSWWSYY and CDR2 is QGS. CDR3 region: CALGELKWGMSDTDKPIF. Written as DNA, the CDR3 is TGTGCTCTTGGGGAACTAAAATGGGGGATGTCCGACACCGATAAACCCATCTTT.

As for this clone: The protein recorded in TCRdb matches a much larger clone and deviates from this DNA's translation at residue 3, suggesting a read error; the protein here is obtained by translating the DNA. The genes are TRDV1 and TRDJ1; D may be TRDD3 (6 bases). Assignment of the J gene here rests on matching the DNA to germline, because TCRdb gives none. Germline values: CDR1 TSWWSYY, CDR2 QGS. The CDR3 length is 19 residues. The CDR3 protein is CAPGEPPLLRDRYTDKLIF. The CDR3 bases are TGTGCTCCTGGGGAACCCCCCCTGCTGCGCGACAGATACACCGATAAACTCATCTTT.

On this clone itself: TCRdb's protein for this DNA is that of a much larger clone and differs from the translation at residue 8, likely a read error; the protein shown is the DNA translation. The chain is built from TRDV1 and TRDJ1; D ambiguous. As TCRdb names no J gene, one was assigned here on the basis of a DNA match to germline. CDR1 is TSWWSYY and CDR2 is QGS in the germline V gene. The CDR3 consists of 19 residues. V shed 3 bases and J shed 0 bases, with 23 bases lying between them. Here the CDR3 reads CALGEHEAVTTPYTDKLIF. The CDR3 DNA is TGTGCTCTTGGGGAGCATGAAGCTGTCACAACACCTTACACCGATAAACTCATCTTT.

As regards this clone: TCRdb's protein for this DNA is that of a much larger clone and differs from the translation at residue 9, likely a read error; the protein shown is the DNA translation. The J gene is TRDJ3, the V gene TRDV2; 8 bases are shared with TRDD3. Here the J gene was assigned by germline matching of the DNA, as TCRdb has none. This CDR3 comprises 19 residues. CDR1 and CDR2 from the germline V gene are GEAIGNYY and EKD. V lost 1 base, J lost 0 bases, and 7 bases stayed unmatched. This CDR3 is CACDTGGFRSSWDTRQMFF. Written as DNA, the CDR3 is TGTGCCTGTGACACTGGGGGATTCAGGAGCTCCTGGGACACCCGACAGATGTTTTTC.

Turning to this clone: This likely stems from a read error, as it lies one base from a far larger clone. Other DNA sequences in the sample encode the same CDR3. J is TRDJ1 and V is TRDV1; 9 bases are a match to TRDD3. Germline V gene lookup returns CDR1 TSWWSYY and CDR2 QGS. The CDR3 has 19 residues. V lost 4 bases and J lost 5; bases outside the gene matches: 20. The CDR3 sequence: CALGGTLFPTLGDLDKLIF. CDR3 in DNA: TGTGCTCTTGGGGGAACTCTCTTTCCTACGCTGGGGGATTTAGATAAACTCATCTTT.

This clone was observed at least ten times. The rearrangement uses TRDV1 and TRDJ1; 7 bases agree with TRDD3. No J gene was available from TCRdb, and it was assigned here by a germline match of the DNA. The length of the CDR3 is 18 residues. Germline lookup yields CDR1 TSWWSYY and CDR2 QGS. Trimming took 4 bases from V and 0 from J; bases not matched to a gene: 14. CDR3 protein: CALGAATLGATYTDKLIF. The CDR3 DNA follows: TGTGCTCTTGGGGCCGCTACCCTGGGGGCCACGTACACCGATAAACTCATCTTT.

This clone has ten or more counts. TCRdb has a much larger clone's protein, which differs at residue 6 from the translation of this DNA, likely because of a read error; what is shown is the protein translated from the DNA. V usage is TRDV1 and J usage is TRDJ1; 8 positions agree with TRDD3. Trimming removed 3 bases from V and 6 bases from J; junction bases left unmatched: 18. Looked up from germline, CDR1 is TSWWSYY and CDR2 is QGS. The CDR3 covers 18 residues. CDR3 sequence (DNA): TGTGCTCTTGGGGACGGGGACGGAAGGGGGATAATCGGGTATAAACTCATCTTT. It translates to CALGDGDGRGIIGYKLIF.

This clone has a handful of counts. With a far larger clone one base away, a read error is the likely cause. Different DNA sequences within this sample yield the same CDR3. This chain connects TRDV2 to TRDJ3; 8 bases are shared with TRDD3. No J gene is reported in TCRdb; it was inferred here by comparing the DNA with germline. The length of the CDR3 is 22 residues. Germline assignment: CDR1 GEAIGNYY and CDR2 EKD. V lost 0 bases and J lost 3; bases outside the gene matches: 18. The CDR3 nucleotides are TGTGCCTGTGACACCGTGTCCCTGGGGGAGACGAACGGGGTCTGGGACACCCGACAGATGTTTTTC. Its protein is CACDTVSLGETNGVWDTRQMFF.

Details on this clone: TCRdb records a much larger clone's protein for this DNA, with a difference at residue 7 that likely arises from a read error; the protein given is the translation of the DNA. The V and J genes are TRDV1 and TRDJ1; no firm D call. TCRdb lists no J gene, so it was determined here by aligning the DNA to germline. The CDR3 runs to 19 residues. V lost 4 bases and J 0 bases, leaving 24 bases between the germline ends. CDR1 TSWWSYY and CDR2 QGS come from the germline V gene. CDR3 residues: CALGVAMRKTNPYTDKLIF. CDR3 bases: TGTGCTCTTGGGGTTGCGATGCGTAAAACCAACCCGTACACCGATAAACTCATCTTT.

This clone turned up a few times. Only one base separates this from a far larger clonotype, so it likely reflects a read error. The sample holds other DNA sequences that translate to the same CDR3. The CDR3 is CALGELSRYSTDKLIF. The CDR3 DNA sequence: TGTGCTCTTGGGGAACTGTCCCGGTACAGCACCGATAAACTCATCTTT. The chain joins TRDV1 to TRDJ1; unclear D gene. Germline matching of the DNA provided the J gene here, since TCRdb leaves it blank. There are 16 residues in the CDR3. V lost 0 bases, J lost 1 base, and 12 bases lay in between. Germline-derived CDR1 and CDR2 are TSWWSYY and QGS.

This clone came up a few times. One base separates it from a far larger clone, so it is likely a read error. The same CDR3 arises from other DNA sequences in this sample as well. V gene TRDV1 combines with J gene TRDJ1; TRDD3 agrees at 7 bases. The J gene was not available in TCRdb and was assigned here by matching the DNA to germline segments. V gave up 0 bases and J gave up 5 bases; unmatched junction bases: 18. There are 19 residues in the CDR3. Germline lookup yields CDR1 TSWWSYY and CDR2 QGS. The DNA for the CDR3 is TGTGCTCTTGGGGAACTTCGACTTTCCCACTGGGGAATTTTGGATAAACTCATCTTT. Residues: CALGELRLSHWGILDKLIF.

The chain employs TRDV1 and TRDJ2; no clear D gene. CDR3 length: 16 amino acids. Trimming shortened V by 2 bases and J by 0 bases, and 10 bases separated the two germline ends. The germline V gene encodes CDR1 TSWWSYY and CDR2 QGS. The CDR3 protein is CALGENVSALTAQLFF. The CDR3 DNA is TGTGCTCTTGGGGAAAATGTGTCGGCTTTGACAGCACAACTCTTCTTT.

This clone was counted between two and nine times. This DNA translates differently at residue 8 from the TCRdb protein, which is that of a much larger clone; a read error is likely, and the protein shown is the DNA's own translation. V is TRDV1 and J is TRDJ1, with a weak D call TRDD2 (7 bases). V lost 4 bases and J 2 bases, leaving 38 bases between the germline ends. This CDR3 has 23 amino acids. Germline CDR1 TSWWSYY, CDR2 QGS. CDR3 loop: CALGGREFLRLPWGLAGTDKLIF. CDR3 nucleotides: TGTGCTCTTGGGGGCAGAGAATTCCTACGTCTACCCTGGGGCCTTGCGGGTACCGATAAACTCATCTTT.

In this sample, this clone turned up many times. Distinct nucleotide sequences in the sample also encode this CDR3. The rearrangement joins TRDV1 to TRDJ1; D unresolved. This CDR3 is built from 18 residues. Trimming cost V 2 bases and J 0 bases, with 19 bases left between them. Per germline, CDR1 TSWWSYY and CDR2 QGS. CDR3: CALGESRLRLLDTDKLIF. In DNA form, the CDR3 reads TGTGCTCTTGGGGAATCAAGACTACGTCTACTCGACACCGATAAACTCATCTTT.